This entry is about one T cell receptor beta chain. Recruited during active infection, patients (from Seattle) were subsequently followed longitudinally. This sample was included in a study of blood T cell repertoires in COVID-19. Original handling: Estimates of nucleated cell counts were drawn from the amplification of reference gene primers. Profiling relied on immunoSEQ multiplex PCR, and the TCRdb table lists in-frame clones only, not all of them. That table supplies the V and J calls and clone size; D and trimming were determined from the DNA. The table lists some 350,000 clones, 87% of them singletons, with around 6% in the top ten. The sample comprised peripheral blood. This receptor was identified in a woman between 45 and 60 years old with COVID-19, enrolled during active disease.

CDR3 bases: TGTGCCAGTAGTCCCCAAATTACAGAAGCGCCCCAGCATTTT. This gives the protein CASSPQITEAPQHF. The chain combines TRBV19 with TRBJ1-5; no reliable D call. The CDR3 covers 14 residues. V lost 5 bases, J lost 9 bases, and 17 bases lay in between. Germline-derived CDR1 and CDR2 are LNHDA and SQIVND (reference sequence).